The T cell receptor beta chain described here comes from a study of cytomegalovirus exposure and HLA in healthy donors. General study points: Follow-up analysis later connected one missense variant in DCLRE1C with trimming of TCR beta V- and J-genes.

Turning to this clone: Its antigen is unknown.

Use of 60 Vbeta and 13 Jbeta primers characterized the PCR. TCRdb keeps only in-frame clones here, not all; method: immunoSEQ multiplex PCR. The sample has under 200,000 clones; 12% are singletons. Sequences were obtained from PBMCs. This TCR came from a man aged 50-59 years in good health and CMV-seropositive.

DNA of the CDR3: TGTGCCAGCAGCGTAGAGGGCGGACTAGCGGGGGGGACGACAGATACGCAGTATTTT. Encoded protein: CASSVEGGLAGGTTDTQYF. The chain uses TRBV9 and TRBJ2-3; TRBD2 aligns across 15 bases. V shed 0 bases, J shed 3 bases, and the junction held 8 bases outside the gene matches. CDR1 SGDLS and CDR2 YYNGEE come from the germline V gene. This CDR3 contains 19 residues.